The rows below give T cell receptor beta chains drawn from one sample of a study of neurological immune-mediated disorders. Via MiXCR, TCRdb re-called the 5' RACE reads, giving one row per CDR3 protein. This sample has around 40,000 distinct CDR3 sequences, with 12% found just once. The sequenced sample consisted of PBMCs. The receptors shown here come from a female donor in good health. Both conserved end residues are part of each CDR3. The D gene is left open where the match is weak. Size tells how often a clone was seen (once, few, many) or the class of an expanded clone, and some rows leave it out.

v_gene	abundance	j_gene	d_gene	CDR3aa	CDR3nt
TRBV5-1	many	TRBJ2-2	NA	CASSLAGPNTGELFF	TGCGCCAGCAGCTTGGCAGGTCCGAACACCGGGGAGCTGTTTTTT
TRBV7-9	many	TRBJ2-3	NA	CASSSILGSTDTQYF	TGTGCCAGCAGCTCCATACTGGGCAGTACAGATACGCAGTATTTT
TRBV5-1	many	TRBJ2-1	NA	CASSLVQGGSNEQFF	TGCGCCAGCAGCTTGGTTCAGGGGGGGTCCAATGAGCAGTTCTTC
TRBV5-1	many	TRBJ2-3	NA	CASSLFQDTDTQYF	TGCGCCAGCAGCTTGTTTCAGGACACAGATACGCAGTATTTT
TRBV5-1	many	TRBJ1-6	NA	CASSLGPGTVSPLHF	TGCGCCAGCAGCTTGGGGCCAGGGACGGTCTCACCCCTCCACTTT
TRBV6-6	many	TRBJ2-1	NA	CASRATQGLGSYNEQFF	TGTGCCAGCAGGGCTACACAGGGACTTGGTTCCTACAATGAGCAGTTCTTC
TRBV5-1	NA	TRBJ2-1	TRBD2	CASMWIAGNNEQFF	TGCGCCAGCATGTGGATAGCGGGGAACAATGAGCAGTTCTTC
TRBV4-2	many	TRBJ2-7	TRBD1	CASSQAPAGTGDPSYEQYF	TGTGCCAGCAGCCAAGCCCCGGCCGGGACAGGGGACCCCTCCTACGAGCAGTACTTC
TRBV20-1	many	TRBJ2-1	NA	CSAYHPLYNEQFF	TGCAGTGCCTACCACCCCCTTTACAATGAGCAGTTCTTC
TRBV12-3/TRBV12-4	many	TRBJ2-3	TRBD2	CASSPGASGGATDTQYF	TGTGCCAGCAGCCCAGGGGCTAGCGGGGGAGCTACAGATACGCAGTATTTT
TRBV5-1	many	TRBJ2-7	TRBD1	CASSSGDRAYEQYF	TGCGCCAGCAGCTCCGGGGACAGAGCCTACGAGCAGTACTTC
TRBV6-1	many	TRBJ1-2	TRBD1	CASSEGQGAYYGYTF	TGTGCCAGCAGTGAGGGACAGGGGGCGTACTATGGCTACACCTTC
TRBV25-1	many	TRBJ2-5	NA	CASSEYEGRETQYF	TGTGCCAGCAGTGAATACGAGGGTAGAGAGACCCAGTACTTC
TRBV2	few	TRBJ2-5	NA	CASSEALRETQYF	TGTGCCAGCAGTGAAGCGCTTCGTGAGACCCAGTACTTC
TRBV14	many	TRBJ2-1	TRBD2	CASSQIAGSSYNEQFF	TGTGCCAGCAGCCAAATAGCGGGGAGCTCCTACAATGAGCAGTTCTTC
TRBV18	few	TRBJ2-7	TRBD2	CASSAAGGYEQYF	TGTGCCAGCTCCGCAGCGGGGGGCTACGAGCAGTACTTC
TRBV18	many	TRBJ1-2	TRBD1	CASSPDRQGIGYTF	TGTGCCAGCTCACCGGACCGACAGGGTATTGGCTACACCTTC
TRBV9	many	TRBJ2-1	NA	CASSVEWGSYQYNEQFF	TGTGCCAGCAGCGTAGAGTGGGGATCCTACCAATACAATGAGCAGTTCTTC
TRBV20-1	many	TRBJ2-3	NA	CSAQRTDTQYF	TGCAGTGCTCAAAGGACAGATACGCAGTATTTT
TRBV20-1	many	TRBJ1-5	TRBD1	CSAGTGVGNQPQHF	TGCAGTGCTGGGACAGGCGTAGGCAATCAGCCCCAGCATTTT
TRBV7-8	many	TRBJ1-6	NA	CASSLTGWGGPRSPLHF	TGTGCCAGCAGCCTCACGGGGTGGGGTGGGCCGCGTTCACCCCTCCACTTT
TRBV12-3/TRBV12-4	many	TRBJ1-3	NA	CASSTQGLTGNTIYF	TGTGCCAGCAGTACTCAGGGCCTAACTGGAAACACCATATATTTT
TRBV18	many	TRBJ1-6	TRBD1	CASSPTQGATNSPLHF	TGTGCCAGCTCACCAACACAGGGGGCAACTAATTCACCCCTCCACTTT
TRBV20-1	many	TRBJ2-7	TRBD1	CSASGTVTYEQYF	TGCAGTGCTTCCGGGACAGTGACCTACGAGCAGTACTTC
TRBV2	NA	TRBJ2-4	TRBD1	CASSPNDREFAKNIQYF	TGTGCCAGCAGCCCTAATGACAGGGAATTCGCCAAAAACATTCAGTACTTC
TRBV7-2	many	TRBJ2-6	NA	CASSFTGRSGANVLTF	TGTGCCAGCAGCTTCACAGGGAGGTCTGGGGCCAACGTCCTGACTTTC
TRBV7-2	many	TRBJ2-2	NA	CASSLGTAQTGELFF	TGTGCCAGCAGCCTAGGGACGGCCCAAACCGGGGAGCTGTTTTTT
TRBV6-5	many	TRBJ2-1	TRBD2	CASSYSSGGYNEQFF	TGTGCCAGCAGTTACTCTAGCGGGGGTTACAATGAGCAGTTCTTC
TRBV6-6	many	TRBJ2-7	TRBD2	CASSAPPGLGDYEQYF	TGTGCCAGCAGTGCTCCCCCGGGACTAGGGGACTACGAGCAGTACTTC
TRBV9	many	TRBJ2-1	TRBD2	CASSVAGLAGGYEQFF	TGTGCCAGCAGCGTCGCCGGACTAGCGGGTGGCTATGAGCAGTTCTTC
TRBV6-5	many	TRBJ1-5	TRBD1	CASSRLGQGNQPQHF	TGTGCCAGCAGCCGCCTAGGACAGGGGAATCAGCCCCAGCATTTT
TRBV20-1	many	TRBJ2-6	NA	CSAQRFGPSSGANVLTF	TGCAGTGCACAGAGGTTTGGACCCAGCTCTGGGGCCAACGTCCTGACTTTC
TRBV10-2	many	TRBJ2-7	NA	CASLPGGPSGEQYF	TGCGCCAGCTTGCCCGGGGGTCCCTCGGGGGAGCAGTACTTC
TRBV7-2	many	TRBJ2-2	TRBD2	CASSLRLAGVGGELFF	TGTGCCAGCAGCTTAAGACTAGCGGGAGTCGGAGGGGAGCTGTTTTTT
TRBV10-3	many	TRBJ2-3	NA	CAISETGPTYTQYF	TGTGCCATCAGTGAGACCGGACCCACTTATACGCAGTATTTT
TRBV12-3/TRBV12-4	many	TRBJ2-1	NA	CASSATRINEQFF	TGTGCCAGCAGTGCAACTAGGATTAATGAGCAGTTCTTC
TRBV7-8	many	TRBJ1-5	TRBD1	CASSLAVITGGNQPQHF	TGTGCCAGCAGCTTAGCGGTCATAACAGGGGGGAATCAGCCCCAGCATTTT
TRBV7-9	NA	TRBJ2-1	NA	CASSFPRFTANDQLF	TGTGCCAGCAGCTTCCCCCGTTTTACGGCCAATGATCAGCTCTTC
TRBV5-1	many	TRBJ2-7	TRBD1	CASSFGDSYEQYF	TGCGCCAGCAGCTTTGGGGACAGCTACGAGCAGTACTTC
TRBV28	many	TRBJ2-1	NA	CASSSTWGEQFF	TGTGCCAGCAGTTCGACATGGGGTGAGCAGTTCTTC
TRBV6-5	many	TRBJ1-2	NA	CASRQTGKGGYTF	TGTGCCAGCAGACAGACCGGAAAGGGTGGCTACACCTTC
TRBV11-2	many	TRBJ2-5	NA	CASSLVGNQETQYF	TGTGCCAGCAGCTTAGTAGGGAACCAAGAGACCCAGTACTTC
TRBV13	NA	TRBJ2-7	NA	CASSLDRSYEQYF	TGTGCCAGCAGCTTAGACAGGTCCTACGAGCAGTACTTC
TRBV5-1	many	TRBJ2-1	TRBD2	CASSLGLAGGYNEQFF	TGCGCCAGCAGCTTGGGACTAGCGGGAGGGTACAATGAGCAGTTCTTC
TRBV18	NA	TRBJ1-1	NA	CASSPFGGGMNTEAFF	TGTGCCAGCTCACCATTTGGAGGAGGGATGAACACTGAAGCTTTCTTT
TRBV5-1	many	TRBJ2-5	NA	CASSRSWGNKETQYF	TGCGCCAGCAGCCGGTCTTGGGGAAACAAAGAGACCCAGTACTTC
TRBV15	few	TRBJ1-4	TRBD1	CATSRDPLQGAREKLFF	TGTGCCACCAGCAGAGATCCCTTACAGGGGGCGCGAGAAAAACTGTTTTTT
TRBV5-4	many	TRBJ1-2	NA	CASSLSRATVGYGYTF	TGTGCCAGCAGCTTGTCGAGGGCGACAGTTGGCTATGGCTACACCTTC
TRBV20-1	many	TRBJ1-1	NA	CSAVQGPKEAFF	TGCAGTGCCGTCCAGGGGCCGAAGGAAGCTTTCTTT
TRBV20-1	many	TRBJ2-3	NA	CSALIRGRSTDTQYF	TGCAGTGCTCTCATCAGGGGCAGAAGCACAGATACGCAGTATTTT
TRBV12-3/TRBV12-4	many	TRBJ2-2	TRBD2	CASRLAGALDTGELFF	TGTGCCAGCAGGTTAGCGGGAGCATTGGACACCGGGGAGCTGTTTTTT
TRBV3-1	many	TRBJ2-2	NA	CASSHLNRGGPGELFF	TGTGCCAGCAGCCATCTGAATAGGGGAGGACCTGGGGAGCTGTTTTTT
TRBV5-1	many	TRBJ1-1	NA	CASSSGVNTEAFF	TGCGCCAGCAGCTCCGGGGTAAACACTGAAGCTTTCTTT
TRBV10-1	many	TRBJ2-3	NA	CASSDAGSTDTQYF	TGCGCCAGCAGTGATGCGGGTAGCACAGATACGCAGTATTTT